The present T cell receptor beta chain was sequenced within a study of blood T cell repertoires in COVID-19. Cohort 3 recovery required two negative PCRs, clearance, or symptom resolution. The data were produced by immunoSEQ multiplex PCR, yet TCRdb's version contains in-frame clones alone and is incomplete. Seen here are more than 200,000 clones, 75% to 90% observed once, and the top ten hold 4.1%. The CDR3 sequence is 16 residues long. From germline, CDR1 is LGHNA and CDR2 YSLEER. V trimming: 0 bases; J trimming: 1 base; junction bases outside the gene matches: 1. This TCR derives from a woman aged 25 to 39 who had recovered from COVID-19. The specimen sequenced was PBMCs or T cells enriched from blood (not recorded which). The gene calls are TRBV4-3 and TRBJ2-1; 9 nucleotides match TRBD2. The CDR3 DNA reads as TGCGCCAGCAGCCAAGACAGCGGGAGGTCCTACAATGAGCAGTTCTTC. It codes for CASSQDSGRSYNEQFF.